This TCR beta chain is from a study of blood T cell repertoires in COVID-19. As for the study in general: Samples came from the United States, Italy and Spain, spanning acute and convalescent COVID-19. PBMCs, B-cell-depleted T cells, or T cells were the source of the cDNA or gDNA that made up the material.

How the authors handled the data: For nucleated cells, counts were estimated from reference gene primer amplification. Profiling relied on immunoSEQ multiplex PCR, and the TCRdb table lists in-frame clones only, not all of them. For V, J and clone size, that table is used; D and trimming come from the DNA. Of 150,000 to 200,000 clones listed, roughly 91% were seen once; the top ten hold 4% to 5.5%. Trimming at V came to 4 bases and at J to 2 bases, leaving 5 bases not matched to a gene. Germline V gene data show CDR1 as SGHDT and CDR2 as YYEEEE. The CDR3 totals 15 residues. The receptor was isolated from a human donor in a cohort sampled during active COVID-19. Source material: peripheral blood. The genes are TRBV5-6 and TRBJ2-7; TRBD2 agrees at 11 bases. This chain's CDR3 is CASSLISGGAYEQYF. CDR3 DNA: TGTGCCAGCAGCCTGATTAGCGGGGGGGCCTACGAGCAGTACTTC.